This TCR beta chain emerged from a study of OX40 agonist ivuxolimab in advanced cancers. The wider study: Ivuxolimab, an agonistic anti-OX40 (CD134) antibody, was given to patients. Age averaged about 60 years (range roughly 23 to 79), and about 86% were male.

The repertoire was sequenced with immunoSEQ multiplex PCR; TCRdb's copy has only in-frame clones and lacks some. The table records approximately 68,000 clones, about 89% of them present only once. General study results and limits: Partial responders dosed at 0.1-3.0 mg/kg displayed clonal expansion ranking among the lowest.

Systemic immunosuppression or autoimmune disease history was grounds to exclude patients. With respect to this clone: Its antigen remains unknown.

The V segment lost 1 base and the J segment 6 bases; nucleotides outside the gene matches: 6. There are 15 residues in the CDR3. Germline V gene data show CDR1 as MNHEY and CDR2 as SMNVEV (reference sequence). This specimen was CD4+ or CD8+ T cells sorted from blood, taken in a trial of the OX40 agonist ivuxolimab. The receptor's source is an adult with an advanced solid tumor such as melanoma, head and neck, liver or kidney cancer. V usage is TRBV27 and J usage is TRBJ2-1, with 7 positions matching TRBD2. The CDR3 sequence is CASSLLAGPLNEQFF. CDR3 coding DNA: TGTGCCAGCAGTTTATTAGCGGGTCCCCTCAATGAGCAGTTCTTC.